This is a list of T cell receptor beta chains from one sample in a study of spatial heterogeneity in lung cancer. TCRdb ran MiXCR on the 5' RACE reads and lists one entry per CDR3 protein. The profile shows fewer than 8,500 distinct CDR3 sequences, around 7% of them singletons. The sequencing used lung tumor tissue, collected at surgery. These receptors all come from a female donor with early-stage non-small cell lung cancer. Each CDR3 is given with its conserved first and last residue. A D gene is named only where the DNA matches it firmly. A clone size is listed for some rows: how often the clone was seen (once, few, many), or a class if it is expanded.

CDR3 length,V gene,clone size,J gene,D gene,CDR3 DNA,CDR3 protein
13,TRBV2,many,TRBJ1-5,NA,TGTGCCAGCAGCACCGGACAGTCCGCAGCCCAGCATTTT,CASSTGQSAAQHF
15,TRBV7-3,many,TRBJ2-3,NA,TGTGCCAGCAGCTCTAATGGGGGGAGTGGAGATACGCAGTATTTT,CASSSNGGSGDTQYF
10,TRBV2,medium-sized,TRBJ2-4,NA,TGTGCCAGCAGTGTAGGAATTCAGTACTTC,CASSVGIQYF
14,TRBV20-1,many,TRBJ2-1,TRBD2,TGCAGTGCCAGTCCTAGCGGTAGATTCAATGAGCAGTTCTTC,CSASPSGRFNEQFF
15,TRBV20-1,many,TRBJ2-1,NA,TGCAGTGCTAGAGATCTTGGGGGGGGCAACAATGAGCAGTTCTTC,CSARDLGGGNNEQFF
12,TRBV5-4,NA,TRBJ2-3,NA,TGTGCCAGCAGCTTTTCGGACAGCACGCAGTATTTT,CASSFSDSTQYF
16,TRBV7-9,medium-sized,TRBJ2-3,TRBD2,TGTGCCAGCAGCTTAAGCTTGACTAGCGGACCAGATACGCAGTATTTT,CASSLSLTSGPDTQYF
15,TRBV11-2,many,TRBJ2-1,NA,TGTGCCAGCAGCTTAGGGCGTTCCTCCTACAATGAGCAGTTCTTC,CASSLGRSSYNEQFF
13,TRBV12-3/TRBV12-4,medium-sized,TRBJ2-1,NA,TGTGCCAGCAGTTTGGGTCTGATCAATGAGCAGTTCTTC,CASSLGLINEQFF
15,TRBV12-3/TRBV12-4,medium-sized,TRBJ2-7,NA,TGTGCCAGCACTCTCGACCGGGTCTCAGCCTACGAGCAGTACTTC,CASTLDRVSAYEQYF
14,TRBV10-3,many,TRBJ2-3,NA,TGTGCCATCAGTCCCGGAGGGAGCACAGATACGCAGTATTTT,CAISPGGSTDTQYF
15,TRBV29-1,many,TRBJ1-2,TRBD1,TGCAGCGTTGAATTTTTCGACAGGGTGGCGAAGGGCTACACCTTC,CSVEFFDRVAKGYTF
13,TRBV29-1,many,TRBJ2-6,TRBD1,TGCAGCGTGCAGGGGGCTGGGGCCAACGTCCTGACTTTC,CSVQGAGANVLTF
17,TRBV20-1,many,TRBJ2-6,TRBD1,TGCAGTGCTAGACGGGACAGGGGATCCTCTGGGGCCAACGTCCTGACTTTC,CSARRDRGSSGANVLTF
13,TRBV2,many,TRBJ2-4,NA,TGTGCCAGCAGGGGCCCCGGTGGGGACATTCAGTACTTC,CASRGPGGDIQYF
17,TRBV15,many,TRBJ2-4,TRBD2,TGTGCCACCAGCAGAGATTCGACAGCGGGAACCAAAAACATTCAGTACTTC,CATSRDSTAGTKNIQYF
13,TRBV6-5,medium-sized,TRBJ1-5,NA,TGTGCCAGCAGTCCATGGTCCGGTCAGCCCCAGCATTTT,CASSPWSGQPQHF
15,TRBV5-4,many,TRBJ2-3,TRBD2,TGTGCCAGCAGCTCGGGACTAGCGGGAAGAGATACGCAGTATTTT,CASSSGLAGRDTQYF
14,TRBV5-1,many,TRBJ2-3,TRBD2,TGCGCCAGCAGCTGGGGAGGGAGCACAGATACGCAGTATTTT,CASSWGGSTDTQYF
16,TRBV6-1,many,TRBJ2-1,NA,TGTGCCAGCAATGGGCGGTCGGGCTTTTCCTACAATGAGCAGTTCTTC,CASNGRSGFSYNEQFF
13,TRBV14,medium-sized,TRBJ2-4,TRBD1,TGTGCCAGCAGGGACAGGGGACGAAACATTCAGTACTTC,CASRDRGRNIQYF
13,TRBV12-3/TRBV12-4,medium-sized,TRBJ2-5,NA,TGTGCCAGCAGTTTTAGCAGCCAAGAGACCCAGTACTTC,CASSFSSQETQYF
15,TRBV29-1,many,TRBJ2-2,NA,TGCAGCGTTGAAGAGTGGGCAGGGCCAACCGGGGAGCTGTTTTTT,CSVEEWAGPTGELFF
17,TRBV6-1,many,TRBJ2-3,TRBD2,TGTGCCAGCAGTGAAGCCCTGCCTAGCGGGAGTACAGATACGCAGTATTTT,CASSEALPSGSTDTQYF
15,TRBV7-9,many,TRBJ1-2,TRBD1,TGTGCCAGCAGCAACCGGGACAGGGGCTCCTATGGCTACACCTTC,CASSNRDRGSYGYTF
15,TRBV5-4,many,TRBJ2-1,NA,TGTGCCAGCAGCCGTGCCGGACCCCCCTACAATGAGCAGTTCTTC,CASSRAGPPYNEQFF
15,TRBV11-2,medium-sized,TRBJ2-5,TRBD2,TGTGCCAGCAGCTATAGCGGGAGTGGGCAAGAGACCCAGTACTTC,CASSYSGSGQETQYF
16,TRBV5-1,many,TRBJ2-2,NA,TGCGCCAGCAGCCGTCCAGAGGGGCCCAACACCGGGGAGCTGTTTTTT,CASSRPEGPNTGELFF
16,TRBV29-1,many,TRBJ2-6,NA,TGCAGCGTTACTGGCTCTTCACTTTTCGGGGCCAACGTCCTGACTTTC,CSVTGSSLFGANVLTF
15,TRBV4-2,many,TRBJ2-5,NA,TGTGCCAGCAGCCAAGAAGTTGGGAGGTCAGAGACCCAGTACTTC,CASSQEVGRSETQYF
14,TRBV12-3/TRBV12-4,many,TRBJ2-5,TRBD1,TGTGCCAGCAGTCTGACAGGGGGAGCTTGGACCCAGTACTTC,CASSLTGGAWTQYF
14,TRBV7-2,NA,TRBJ2-2,NA,TGTGCCAGCAGCTTTAACGGGAACACCGGGGAGCTGTTTTTT,CASSFNGNTGELFF
16,TRBV7-6,medium-sized,TRBJ1-1,NA,TGTGCCAGCAGCCCCCGGCCAGGTCTCATGAACACTGAAGCTTTCTTT,CASSPRPGLMNTEAFF
16,TRBV27,medium-sized,TRBJ2-7,NA,TGTGCCAGCAGTTTATCAGGAGCAGGGGTGGCCTACGAGCAGTACTTC,CASSLSGAGVAYEQYF
15,TRBV10-3,NA,TRBJ2-2,NA,TGTGCCATAACTCCGACCGGTCCGGGCACCGGGGAGCTGTTTTTT,CAITPTGPGTGELFF
17,TRBV13,medium-sized,TRBJ2-1,TRBD2,TGTGCCAGCAGCAAGGGACTAGCGGGAGCCCCCTACAATGAGCAGTTCTTC,CASSKGLAGAPYNEQFF
15,TRBV5-1,many,TRBJ2-3,NA,TGCGCCAGCAGCCAAAGACAGGTGGGCACAGATACGCAGTATTTT,CASSQRQVGTDTQYF
17,TRBV13,medium-sized,TRBJ2-1,TRBD2,TGTGCCAGCAGCTTAGGGGTCTCGGCTAGCGGGAGGTCTGAGCAGTTCTTC,CASSLGVSASGRSEQFF
15,TRBV6-5,medium-sized,TRBJ2-1,TRBD1,TGTGCCAGCAGCCTATTCGGGACAGGGATGGATGAGCAGTTCTTC,CASSLFGTGMDEQFF
14,TRBV5-1,medium-sized,TRBJ1-1,TRBD1,TGCGCCAGCAGGTTTGACAGGGAGAACACTGAAGCTTTCTTT,CASRFDRENTEAFF
16,TRBV27,medium-sized,TRBJ2-1,TRBD2,TGTGCCAGCAGTTTATTTAGCGGGGGATTTAACAATGAGCAGTTCTTC,CASSLFSGGFNNEQFF
14,TRBV29-1,NA,TRBJ1-4,NA,TGCAGCGTTGCCGACAGTACAATTAATGAAAAACTGTTTTTT,CSVADSTINEKLFF
16,TRBV9,medium-sized,TRBJ2-1,TRBD1,TGTGCCAGCAGCGCGTTCGGACAGGGGGCCTACAATGAGCAGTTCTTC,CASSAFGQGAYNEQFF
13,TRBV20-1,many,TRBJ2-5,TRBD1,TGCAGTGCACCGGGACAGGGGGTGGAGACCCAGTACTTC,CSAPGQGVETQYF
18,TRBV27,many,TRBJ1-3,NA,TGTGCCAGCAGTTTGTCCCCCGGCGGCCCCCGCTCTGGAAACACCATATATTTT,CASSLSPGGPRSGNTIYF
13,TRBV28,medium-sized,TRBJ1-5,NA,TGTGCCAGCAGTTTGGGGGCCAATCAGCCCCAGCATTTT,CASSLGANQPQHF
15,TRBV18,medium-sized,TRBJ2-1,TRBD1,TGTGCCAGCTCACACCCGGGACAGGGCACCAATGAGCAGTTCTTC,CASSHPGQGTNEQFF
14,TRBV2,medium-sized,TRBJ2-2,TRBD2,TGTGCCAGCAGAAGACTAGCGGTGGGCGGGGAGCTGTTTTTT,CASRRLAVGGELFF
17,TRBV5-1,medium-sized,TRBJ2-5,NA,TGCGCCAGCAGCCTACAATTGGGACCTCTGTACCAAGAGACCCAGTACTTC,CASSLQLGPLYQETQYF
14,TRBV7-8,many,TRBJ2-7,NA,TGTGCCAGCAGCTACCTAGGGGCATCCTACGAGCAGTACTTC,CASSYLGASYEQYF
16,TRBV20-1,many,TRBJ2-2,TRBD2,TGCAGTGCTAGATCCAGACTAGCGGGACACACCGGGGAGCTGTTTTTT,CSARSRLAGHTGELFF
16,TRBV28,NA,TRBJ2-3,TRBD2,TGTGCCAGCAGACTATTCTCCGGGACTAGCAGAGATACGCAGTATTTT,CASRLFSGTSRDTQYF
15,TRBV5-1,NA,TRBJ2-1,TRBD2,TGCGCCAGCAGCTTGGAAGCGGGAGGGCGCAATGAGCAGTTCTTC,CASSLEAGGRNEQFF
13,TRBV27,medium-sized,TRBJ2-7,NA,TGTGCCAGCAGCCGGAAAGGTAGCTACGAGCAGTACTTC,CASSRKGSYEQYF
12,TRBV15,many,TRBJ1-6,NA,TGTGCCACCAGCAGACACAATTCACCCCTCCACTTT,CATSRHNSPLHF
14,TRBV27,many,TRBJ2-7,NA,TGTGCCAGCAGTCCCCACCCGCGATATTACGAGCAGTACTTC,CASSPHPRYYEQYF
14,TRBV27,medium-sized,TRBJ2-1,NA,TGTGCCAGCATGTGGGGTAGCGGAGGGAATGAGCAGTTCTTC,CASMWGSGGNEQFF
16,TRBV18,many,TRBJ2-7,TRBD1,TGTGCCAGCTCACGAAATAAACAGGGGGCGCGGTACGAGCAGTACTTC,CASSRNKQGARYEQYF
16,TRBV7-6,few,TRBJ2-1,TRBD1,TGTGCCAGCAGCGCATTACAGGGGGCCATCTCCAATGAGCAGTTCTTC,CASSALQGAISNEQFF